Following are 11 T cell receptor delta chains from one sample sequenced in a study of gamma-delta T cells after stem cell transplantation (dated by TCRdb to 2016 to 2017). Preparation of the library involved RT-PCR. The instrument was an Illumina MiSeq. The public reads were reprocessed by TCRdb using CATT, and rows of matching DNA were later combined. Present in this sample are approximately 1,500 delta-chain clones, about 14% of which were seen just once. The ten largest clones take up approximately 23% of the sample. Input material: gamma-delta T cells. The receptors derive from a human donor. It is not recorded whose cells these are; they may come from a transplant donor.

As for this clone: TCRdb records a much larger clone's protein for this DNA, with a difference at residue 7 that likely arises from a read error; the protein given is the translation of the DNA. The gene calls are TRDV2 and TRDJ2; the D gene is possibly TRDD3 (6 bases). The CDR3 covers 14 residues. Germline lookup yields CDR1 GEAIGNYY and CDR2 EKD. Trimming removed 0 bases from V and 7 bases from J, with 11 bases in between. This CDR3 is CACDTVRDKAQLFF. The CDR3 DNA reads TGTGCCTGTGACACCGTGAGGGATAAAGCACAACTCTTCTTT.

Notes on this clone: This DNA translates differently at residue 11 from the TCRdb protein, which is that of a much larger clone; a read error is likely, and the protein shown is the DNA's own translation. The chain has TRDV2 and TRDJ1; D is possibly TRDD1 (5 bases). The CDR3 loop spans 13 amino acids. CDR1 and CDR2 from the germline V gene are GEAIGNYY and EKD. CDR3 nucleotide sequence: TGTGCCTGTGACACAATAGGGGCCGATAAACCCATCTTT. Its protein is CACDTIGADKPIF.

This clone has only a few counts. A far larger clone is off by one base, so a read error is likely. V usage is TRDV2 and J usage is TRDJ1, with TRDD3 identical over 9 bases. The CDR3 totals 22 residues. CDR1 is GEAIGNYY and CDR2 is EKD in the germline V gene. The CDR3 coding sequence is TGTGCCTGTTACACGATGACGCCGAGACTGGGGGAGATACGACCCGCAACCGATAAACTCATCTTT. Amino acids: CACYTMTPRLGEIRPATDKLIF.

This clone was seen a few times. This DNA translates differently at residue 12 from the TCRdb protein, which is that of a much larger clone; a read error is likely, and the protein shown is the DNA's own translation. The V call is TRDV2, the J call TRDJ3, with 9 bases aligning to TRDD3. The J segment lost 2 bases and the V segment lost 1 base, leaving 11 bases of the junction unmatched. The CDR3 runs to 20 residues. CDR1 and CDR2 from the germline V gene are GEAIGNYY and EKD. CDR3 region: CACDTASGGFVPWDTRQMFF. The DNA of the CDR3 is TGTGCCTGTGACACAGCTTCTGGGGGATTCGTACCCTGGGACACCCGACAGATGTTTTTC.

This clone was seen only a few times. A far larger clone differs by one base, so this is likely a read error. Other DNA sequences in the sample encode the same CDR3. V usage is TRDV1 and J usage is TRDJ1, with D possibly matching TRDD3 (5 bases). The CDR3 is 18 amino acids. Germline values: CDR1 TSWWSYY, CDR2 QGS. Trimming left V 2 bases short and J 0 bases short, with 19 bases between. In DNA, the CDR3 is TGTGCTCTTGGGGAATACTCCACGCTGGGACTGTACACCGATAAACTCATCTTT. It specifies CALGEYSTLGLYTDKLIF.

On this clone itself: This DNA's translation and the protein TCRdb lists, from a much larger clone, do not match at residue 12, likely due to a read error; the protein shown is translated from the DNA. The V gene is TRDV1, the J gene TRDJ1, with D tentatively TRDD3 (5 bases). CDR1 and CDR2 (germline): TSWWSYY, QGS. The CDR3 extends over 18 amino acids. The ends were cut back, 2 bases at V and 1 base at J, with 20 bases in the middle. The CDR3 sequence is CALGEYSTLGLCTDKLIF. The CDR3 nucleotides are TGTGCTCTTGGGGAATACTCTACGCTGGGACTGTGCACCGATAAACTCATCTTT.

This clone is labeled as medium-sized. Since a much larger clone is just one base distant, this may be a read error. Other nucleotide sequences from this sample produce the same CDR3. The rearrangement joins TRDV2 to TRDJ1; 12 nucleotides align to TRDD3. Germline V lookup: CDR1 GEAIGNYY, CDR2 EKD. The CDR3 is 15 amino acids. CDR3 nucleotide sequence: TGTGCCAGCTTCCCACTGGGGGATACCGCCGATAAGCTCATCTTT. Translating it yields CASFPLGDTADKLIF.

For this clone: TCRdb shows a much larger clone's protein in place of this DNA's translation, and the two differ at residue 5, likely through a read error; the protein shown is translated from the DNA. The genes are TRDV2 and TRDJ1; TRDD3 agrees at 10 bases. CDR3 length equals 21 residues. Germline V gene sequence: CDR1 GEAIGNYY, CDR2 EKD. J lost 1 base, V lost 2 bases, and 21 bases had no gene match. The CDR3 region has the DNA TGTGCCTGTGACATGGTTCCTTCTTCCACCGGTGGGGGATACTTCACCGATAAACTCATCTTT. Translation: CACDMVPSSTGGGYFTDKLIF.

This clone was seen a single time. TCRdb assigns this DNA the protein of a much larger clone, which departs from its translation at residue 14; this likely reflects a read error, and the protein shown comes from translating the DNA. The rearrangement uses TRDV2 and TRDJ1; a possible D gene is TRDD3 (7 bases). Germline CDR1 GEAIGNYY, CDR2 EKD. The CDR3 loop spans 16 amino acids. The CDR3 sequence is CACDILRGIPTDKPIF. The CDR3 nucleotides read TGTGCCTGTGACATCCTACGAGGGATACCGACCGATAAACCCATCTTT.

This clone has a handful of counts. This likely came from a read error, as a far larger clone is one base away. The sample holds other DNA sequences that translate to the same CDR3. The CDR3 sequence: CACDTVHRGYPSSLTAQLFF. The CDR3 nucleotides are TGTGCCTGTGACACGGTCCACAGGGGATACCCCTCCTCTTTGACAGCACAGCTCTTCTTT. The V and J genes are TRDV2 and TRDJ2, with 8 positions matching TRDD3. Germline V gives CDR1 GEAIGNYY, CDR2 EKD. The CDR3 runs to 20 residues.

This clone was seen a few times. This likely came from a read error, as a far larger clone is one base away. V and J are TRDV2 and TRDJ1; 7 bases map to TRDD3. The CDR3 consists of 15 residues. Looked up from germline, CDR1 is GEAIGNYY and CDR2 is EKD. V shed 5 bases and J 6 bases; nucleotides not matched to a gene: 14. CDR3 region: CACGTASMGENKLIF. DNA for the CDR3: TGTGCCTGTGGCACGGCCAGTATGGGGGAGAATAAACTCATCTTT.